This T cell receptor beta chain was captured in a study of OX40 agonist ivuxolimab in advanced cancers. TCRdb's table, derived via immunoSEQ multiplex PCR, lists solely in-frame clones and lacks some. The table includes tens of thousands of clones, 88% detected once. The CDR3 runs to 15 residues. Germline CDR1 is MNHNS and CDR2 is SASEGT. The germline V and J ends were trimmed by 1 base and 6 bases, with 15 bases remaining between them. The chain couples TRBV6-1 to TRBJ1-2; the D is unclear. Sequencing used CD4+ or CD8+ T cells sorted from blood, obtained in a trial of the OX40 agonist ivuxolimab. This TCR was sampled from an adult with an advanced solid tumor such as melanoma, head and neck, liver or kidney cancer. The CDR3 DNA is TGTGCCAGCAGTGAAGGGGTCGCAGGCAGGAATGGCTACACCTTC. Translating it yields CASSEGVAGRNGYTF.